Listed below are T cell receptor beta chains from one sample, sequenced in a study of blood T cell repertoires in COVID-19. Using immunoSEQ multiplex PCR, the repertoire was profiled, and TCRdb retains in-frame clones only, with some absent. The sample lists 400,000 or so clones; 70% to 90% were seen once. The sample was peripheral blood. These TCRs come from a man aged 18 to 30 with COVID-19, enrolled during active disease. CDR3s include the opening cysteine and the closing phenylalanine or tryptophan. A D gene is named only where the DNA matches it firmly. Size is omitted from some rows. Given values are once, few, many or a class for expanded clones.

D gene,V gene,clone size,J gene,CDR3 protein,CDR3 DNA
TRBD2,TRBV19,.,TRBJ2-1,CASRRQLAGINEQFF,TGTGCCAGTAGGAGACAACTAGCGGGAATCAATGAGCAGTTCTTC
TRBD1,TRBV3-1/TRBV3-2,once,TRBJ2-1,CASSRGQDNEQFF,TGTGCCAGCAGCCGAGGACAGGACAATGAGCAGTTCTTC
.,TRBV12-3/TRBV12-4,.,TRBJ2-1,CASSPTRDNEQFF,TGTGCCAGCAGCCCCACCAGGGACAATGAGCAGTTCTTC
.,TRBV6-6,.,TRBJ2-2,CASSPGVANTGELFF,TGTGCCAGCAGCCCTGGAGTCGCGAACACCGGGGAGCTGTTTTTT
.,TRBV7-9,.,TRBJ1-2,CASSLGSVPNYGYTF,TGTGCCAGCAGCTTAGGCAGTGTGCCTAACTATGGCTACACCTTC
TRBD2,TRBV19,.,TRBJ2-3,CASTSTSGRAADTQYF,TGTGCCAGTACCTCGACTAGCGGGAGGGCCGCAGATACGCAGTATTTT
.,TRBV2,.,TRBJ2-2,CASRAAGNTGELFF,TGTGCCAGCAGGGCGGCTGGGAACACCGGGGAGCTGTTTTTT
TRBD1,TRBV3-1/TRBV3-2,.,TRBJ1-1,CASSQDRARGADTEAFF,TGTGCCAGCAGCCAAGATCGGGCCAGGGGGGCCGACACTGAAGCTTTCTTT
.,TRBV12-3/TRBV12-4,once,TRBJ1-2,CASRSDNFYGYTF,TGTGCCAGCAGATCCGACAATTTCTATGGCTACACCTTC
TRBD1,TRBV11-2,.,TRBJ2-3,CASSLDRDTQYF,TGTGCCAGCAGCTTGGACAGGGATACGCAGTATTTT
TRBD1,TRBV2,.,TRBJ2-5,CASSAGQGKTQYF,TGTGCCAGCAGTGCTGGACAGGGAAAGACCCAGTACTTC
.,TRBV6-5,.,TRBJ2-2,CASSSGGGELFF,TGTGCCAGCAGCTCCGGTGGCGGGGAGCTGTTTTTT
.,TRBV27,.,TRBJ2-3,CASSLHASADTQYF,TGTGCCAGCAGTCTACATGCGAGCGCAGATACGCAGTATTTT
TRBD1,TRBV6-5,.,TRBJ1-2,CASRERTGEVYGYTF,TGTGCCAGCAGAGAGCGGACAGGGGAAGTCTATGGCTACACCTTC
TRBD2,TRBV11-2,.,TRBJ2-7,CASSPGRGLAGRYEQYF,TGTGCCAGCAGCCCGGGCCGGGGACTAGCGGGAAGGTACGAGCAGTACTTC
.,TRBV7-9,.,TRBJ2-1,CASSLSPRQGYNEQFF,TGTGCCAGCAGCTTATCCCCCCGTCAGGGTTACAATGAGCAGTTCTTC
TRBD2,TRBV3-1/TRBV3-2,.,TRBJ2-2,CASSQVGSGANTGELFF,TGTGCCAGCAGCCAAGTTGGGAGCGGGGCGAACACCGGGGAGCTGTTTTTT
.,TRBV9,.,TRBJ2-7,CASSGQTVPYEQYF,TGTGCCAGCAGCGGACAAACAGTACCTTACGAGCAGTACTTC
TRBD1,TRBV24-1,once,TRBJ2-1,CATSDLDRGLYEQFF,TGTGCCACCAGTGACCTGGACAGGGGGCTCTATGAGCAGTTCTTC
.,TRBV7-8,.,TRBJ2-7,CASSHPGAGAYYEQYF,TGTGCCAGCAGCCATCCCGGGGCGGGGGCATACTACGAGCAGTACTTC
TRBD2,TRBV5-4,.,TRBJ2-1,CASSPWTLAGGPSEQFF,TGTGCCAGCAGCCCCTGGACCTTAGCGGGGGGGCCTAGTGAGCAGTTCTTC
TRBD1,TRBV7-9,.,TRBJ2-7,CASSPAGTGGREQYF,TGTGCCAGCAGCCCCGCCGGGACAGGGGGCCGCGAGCAGTACTTC
TRBD2,TRBV7-9,.,TRBJ2-1,CASSFPTSGYNEQFF,TGTGCCAGCAGCTTTCCCACTAGCGGGTACAATGAGCAGTTCTTC
.,TRBV10-3,.,TRBJ2-2,CAISDPPRENTGELFF,TGTGCCATCAGTGACCCCCCGCGGGAAAACACCGGGGAGCTGTTTTTT
.,TRBV18,.,TRBJ2-7,CASSPLGGTYSYEQYF,TGTGCCAGCTCACCATTAGGTGGGACATACTCCTACGAGCAGTACTTC
TRBD2,TRBV2,.,TRBJ2-1,CASSFGGNNEQFF,TGTGCCAGCAGTTTCGGGGGGAACAATGAGCAGTTCTTC
TRBD1,TRBV4-1,few,TRBJ1-1,CASSHWTGTEAFF,TGCGCCAGCAGCCATTGGACAGGCACTGAAGCTTTCTTT
TRBD1,TRBV27,.,TRBJ2-3,CASRATGGPDTQYF,TGTGCCAGCAGGGCGACAGGGGGTCCAGATACGCAGTATTTT
TRBD2,TRBV11-3,.,TRBJ2-2,CASSFIAGVGGELFF,TGTGCCAGCAGCTTCATAGCGGGAGTGGGCGGGGAGCTGTTTTTT
TRBD2,TRBV5-6,.,TRBJ2-1,CASSFLAGKNEQFF,TGTGCCAGCAGCTTCCTAGCGGGGAAGAATGAGCAGTTCTTC
.,TRBV4-1,.,TRBJ2-1,CASSPSGQNEQFF,TGCGCCAGCAGCCCCTCAGGGCAGAATGAGCAGTTCTTC
TRBD2,TRBV30,.,TRBJ2-1,CAWSTGTSGGPSVF,TGTGCCTGGAGCACGGGGACTAGCGGGGGTCCCTCAGTCTTC
.,TRBV21-1,.,TRBJ2-7,CASSKEVGTSIYEQYF,TGTGCCAGCAGCAAAGAGGTCGGGACTAGCATCTACGAGCAGTACTTC